This T cell receptor beta chain derives from a study of T-cell reconstitution after alpha-beta-depleted transplantation in children. Germline V gene lookup returns CDR1 MNHEY and CDR2 SMNVEV (reference sequence). CDR3 size: 14 residues. V shed 7 bases and J shed 4 bases, with 14 bases lying between them. Regarding this clonotype: The target antigen is unknown.

During its preparation, the TCRbeta library received unique molecular identifiers. TCRdb re-analysed the PCR reads in MiXCR, keeping a single row per CDR3 protein. The sample has 670,000 or so distinct CDR3 sequences, less than 15% seen once. The study, taken as a whole, reports: At one year after transplant, newly produced T cells mostly accounted for T-cell counts and diversity. Surviving recipient T cells and thymic progenitors underlay high day-60 TCRbeta diversity in some patients. In patients about two months after transplant, alpha-beta T cells reportedly arose from several hundred expanded graft clones.

Specimen: PBMCs, collected before TCRalphabeta/CD19-depleted stem cell transplant. The TCR comes from a girl aged 2 to 9 with congenital amegakaryocytic thrombocytopenia, due to receive a stem cell transplant. This chain links TRBV27 with TRBJ2-1, with no clear D. The CDR3 sequence is CASKRGRPYNEQFF. The CDR3 nucleotides are TGTGCCAGCAAGCGCGGTCGGCCATACAATGAGCAGTTCTTC.